The T cell receptor (beta chain) under discussion was sequenced for a study of cytomegalovirus exposure and HLA in healthy donors. PCR amplification relied on 60 Vbeta primers (plus 13 Jbeta primers). Sequencing was performed with immunoSEQ multiplex PCR; in TCRdb, only in-frame clones are kept and a portion is missing. This sample carries 74,000 or so clones, about 79% of them seen once, and the ten largest clones take about 7%. This clone was picked up a small number of times. V was pared by 5 bases and J by 14 bases, with 8 bases of the junction left unmatched. Germline V gene data show CDR1 as SEHNR and CDR2 as FQNEAQ (reference sequence). The length of the CDR3 is 12 residues.

Sequencing was carried out using PBMCs. The V call is TRBV7-9, the J call TRBJ2-1; TRBD2 agrees at 8 bases. The origin of this receptor is a woman in her thirties or forties in good health and CMV-seronegative. CDR3 protein: CASSPSGTSEFF. DNA of the CDR3: TGTGCCAGCAGCCCGAGTGGGACTAGTGAGTTCTTC.